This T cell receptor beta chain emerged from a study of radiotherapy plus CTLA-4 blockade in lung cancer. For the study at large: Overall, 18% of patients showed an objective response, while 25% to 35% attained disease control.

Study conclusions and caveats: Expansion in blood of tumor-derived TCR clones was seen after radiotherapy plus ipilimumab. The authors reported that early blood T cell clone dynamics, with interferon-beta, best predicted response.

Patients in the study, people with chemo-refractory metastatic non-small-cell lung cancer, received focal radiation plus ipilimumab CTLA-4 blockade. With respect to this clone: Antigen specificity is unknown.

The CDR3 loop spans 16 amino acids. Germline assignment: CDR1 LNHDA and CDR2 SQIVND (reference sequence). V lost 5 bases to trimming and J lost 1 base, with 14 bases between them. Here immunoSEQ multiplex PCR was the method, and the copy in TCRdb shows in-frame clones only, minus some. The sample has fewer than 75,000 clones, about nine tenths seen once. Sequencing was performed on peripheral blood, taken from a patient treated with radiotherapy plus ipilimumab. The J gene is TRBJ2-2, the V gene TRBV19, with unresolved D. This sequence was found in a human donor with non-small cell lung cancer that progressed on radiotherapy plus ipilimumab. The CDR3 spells CASSLTPDRNTGELFF. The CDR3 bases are TGTGCCAGTAGTCTAACCCCCGACCGGAACACCGGGGAGCTGTTTTTT.